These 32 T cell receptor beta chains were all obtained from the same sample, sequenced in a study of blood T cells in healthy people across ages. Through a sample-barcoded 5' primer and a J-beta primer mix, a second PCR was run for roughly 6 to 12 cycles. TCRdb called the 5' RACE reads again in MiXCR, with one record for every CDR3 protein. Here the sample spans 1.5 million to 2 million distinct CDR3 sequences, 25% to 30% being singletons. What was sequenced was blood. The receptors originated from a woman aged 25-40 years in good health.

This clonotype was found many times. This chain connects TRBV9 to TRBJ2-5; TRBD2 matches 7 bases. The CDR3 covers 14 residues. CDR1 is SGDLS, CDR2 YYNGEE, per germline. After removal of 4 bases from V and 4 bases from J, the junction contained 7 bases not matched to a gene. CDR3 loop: CASSPRPGGETQYF. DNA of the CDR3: TGTGCCAGCAGCCCCCGACCGGGGGGAGAGACCCAGTACTTC.

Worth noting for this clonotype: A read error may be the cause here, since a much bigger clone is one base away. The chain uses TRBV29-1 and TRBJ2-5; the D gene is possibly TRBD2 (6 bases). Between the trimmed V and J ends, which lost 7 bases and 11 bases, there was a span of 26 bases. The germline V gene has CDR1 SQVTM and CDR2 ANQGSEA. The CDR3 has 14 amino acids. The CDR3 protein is CSARGAGRFEVQYF. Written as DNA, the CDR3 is TGCAGCGCCAGAGGGGCGGGACGGTTCGAAGTGCAGTACTTC.

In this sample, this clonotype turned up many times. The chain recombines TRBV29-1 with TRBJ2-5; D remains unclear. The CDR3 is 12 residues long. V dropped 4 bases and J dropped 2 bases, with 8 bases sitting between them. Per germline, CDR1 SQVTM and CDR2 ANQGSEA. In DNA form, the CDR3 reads TGCAGCGTTGTTCGGCAGCAAGAGACCCAGTACTTC. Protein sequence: CSVVRQQETQYF.

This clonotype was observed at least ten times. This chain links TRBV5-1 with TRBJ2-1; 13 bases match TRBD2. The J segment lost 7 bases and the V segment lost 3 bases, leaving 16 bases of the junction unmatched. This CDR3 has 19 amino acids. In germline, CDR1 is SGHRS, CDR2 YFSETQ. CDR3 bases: TGCGCCAGCAGCTCCACTTATGGGGCTACTAGCGGGGGGGCGAATGAGCAGTTCTTC. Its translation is CASSSTYGATSGGANEQFF. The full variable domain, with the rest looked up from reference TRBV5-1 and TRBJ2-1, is KAGVTQTPRYLIKTRGQQVTLSCSPISGHRSVSWYQQTPGQGLQFLFEYFSETQRNKGNFPGRFSGRQFSNSRSEMNVSTLELGDSALYLCASSSTYGATSGGANEQFFGPGTRLTVL.

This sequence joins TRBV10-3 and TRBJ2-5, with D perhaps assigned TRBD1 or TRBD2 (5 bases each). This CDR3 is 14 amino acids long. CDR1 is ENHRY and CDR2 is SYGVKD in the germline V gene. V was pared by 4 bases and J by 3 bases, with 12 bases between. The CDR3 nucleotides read TGTGCCATCAGTGGTGGGGGTCGGGAAGAGACCCAGTACTTC. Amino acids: CAISGGGREETQYF.

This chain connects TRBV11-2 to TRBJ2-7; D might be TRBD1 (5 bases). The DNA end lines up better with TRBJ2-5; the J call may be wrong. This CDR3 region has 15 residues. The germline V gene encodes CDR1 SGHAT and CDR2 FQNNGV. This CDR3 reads CASSLLGLGQKTQYF. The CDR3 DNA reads TGTGCCAGCAGCTTATTAGGATTGGGGCAAAAGACCCAGTACTTC.

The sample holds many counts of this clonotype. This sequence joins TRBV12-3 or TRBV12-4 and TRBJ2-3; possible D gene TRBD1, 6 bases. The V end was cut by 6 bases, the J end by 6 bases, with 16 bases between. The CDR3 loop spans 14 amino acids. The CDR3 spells CASRPWTAVDTQYF. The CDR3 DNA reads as TGTGCCAGCAGACCTTGGACAGCAGTGGATACGCAGTATTTT.

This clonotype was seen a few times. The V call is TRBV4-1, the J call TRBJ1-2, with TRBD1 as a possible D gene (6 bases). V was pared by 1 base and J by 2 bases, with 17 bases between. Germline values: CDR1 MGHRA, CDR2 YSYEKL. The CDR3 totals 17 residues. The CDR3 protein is CASSQAPGTQINYGYTF. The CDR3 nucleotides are TGCGCCAGCAGCCAAGCCCCCGGGACACAGATAAACTATGGCTACACCTTC.

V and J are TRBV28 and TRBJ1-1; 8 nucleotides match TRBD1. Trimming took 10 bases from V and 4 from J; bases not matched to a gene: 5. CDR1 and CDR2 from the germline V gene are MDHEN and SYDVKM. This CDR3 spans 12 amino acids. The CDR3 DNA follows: TGTGCCATTTCGGACAGGGCCACTGAAGCTTTCTTT. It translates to CAISDRATEAFF.

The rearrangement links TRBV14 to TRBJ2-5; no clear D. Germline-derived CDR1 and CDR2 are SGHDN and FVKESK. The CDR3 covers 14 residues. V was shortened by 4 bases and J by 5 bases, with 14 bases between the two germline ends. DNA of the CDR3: TGTGCCAGCAGCCTAGTTGGTCCCCGGGAGACCCAGTACTTC. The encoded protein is CASSLVGPRETQYF.

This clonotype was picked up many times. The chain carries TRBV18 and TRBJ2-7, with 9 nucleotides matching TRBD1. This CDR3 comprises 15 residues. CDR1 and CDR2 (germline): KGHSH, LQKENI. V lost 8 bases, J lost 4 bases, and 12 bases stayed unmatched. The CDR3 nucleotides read TGTGCCAGCAGCCGACCGGGACAGGGTGGGTACGAGCAGTACTTC. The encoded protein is CASSRPGQGGYEQYF.

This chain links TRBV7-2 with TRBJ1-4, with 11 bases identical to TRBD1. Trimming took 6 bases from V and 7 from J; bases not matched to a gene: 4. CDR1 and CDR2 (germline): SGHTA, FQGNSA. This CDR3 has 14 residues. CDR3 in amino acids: CASREDRGLEKLFF. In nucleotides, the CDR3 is TGTGCCAGCAGGGAGGACAGGGGGCTTGAAAAACTGTTTTTT.

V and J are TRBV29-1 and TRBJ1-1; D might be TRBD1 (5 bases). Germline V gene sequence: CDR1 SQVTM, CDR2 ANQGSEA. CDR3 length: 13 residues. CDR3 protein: CRVGGIWGTEAFF. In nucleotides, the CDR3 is TGCAGGGTCGGAGGGATCTGGGGGACTGAAGCTTTCTTT.

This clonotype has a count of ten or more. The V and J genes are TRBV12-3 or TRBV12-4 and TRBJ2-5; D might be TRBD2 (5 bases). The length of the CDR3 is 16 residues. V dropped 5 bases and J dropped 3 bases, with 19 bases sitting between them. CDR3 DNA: TGTGCCAGCAGTCACCGAGACACTAGAGAAGAAGAGACCCAGTACTTC. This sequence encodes CASSHRDTREEETQYF.

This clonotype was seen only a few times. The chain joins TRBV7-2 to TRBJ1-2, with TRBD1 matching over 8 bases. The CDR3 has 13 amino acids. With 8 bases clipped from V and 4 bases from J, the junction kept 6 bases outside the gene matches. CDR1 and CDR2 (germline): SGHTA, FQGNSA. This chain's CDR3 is CASDYRGTYGYTF. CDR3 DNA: TGTGCCAGCGACTACAGGGGGACCTATGGCTACACCTTC.

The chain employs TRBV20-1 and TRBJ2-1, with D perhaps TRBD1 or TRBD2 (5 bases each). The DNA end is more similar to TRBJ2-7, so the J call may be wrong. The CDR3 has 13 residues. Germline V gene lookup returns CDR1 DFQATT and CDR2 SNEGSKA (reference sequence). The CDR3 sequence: CSASGASYNEQYF. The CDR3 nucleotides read TGCAGTGCTAGCGGGGCTTCCTACAATGAGCAGTACTTC.

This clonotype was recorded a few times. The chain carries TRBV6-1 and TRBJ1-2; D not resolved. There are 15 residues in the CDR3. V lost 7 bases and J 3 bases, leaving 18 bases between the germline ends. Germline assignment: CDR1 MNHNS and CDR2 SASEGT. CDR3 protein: CASTPGGSTDYGYTF. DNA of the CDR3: TGTGCCAGCACCCCCGGAGGTTCCACTGACTATGGCTACACCTTC.

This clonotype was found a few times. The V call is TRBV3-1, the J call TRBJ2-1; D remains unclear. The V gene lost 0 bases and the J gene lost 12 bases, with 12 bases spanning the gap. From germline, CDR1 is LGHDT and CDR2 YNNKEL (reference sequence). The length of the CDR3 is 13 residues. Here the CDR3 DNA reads TGTGCCAGCAGCCAAGATCGGCAAAGGAGGCAGTTCTTC. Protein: CASSQDRQRRQFF.

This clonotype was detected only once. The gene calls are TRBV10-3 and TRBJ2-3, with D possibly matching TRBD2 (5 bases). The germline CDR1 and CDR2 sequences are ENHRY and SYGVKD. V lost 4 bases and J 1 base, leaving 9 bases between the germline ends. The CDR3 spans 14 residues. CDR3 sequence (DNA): TGTGCCATCAGTGCCCGAGCGGGCACAGATACGCAGTATTTT. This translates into CAISARAGTDTQYF.

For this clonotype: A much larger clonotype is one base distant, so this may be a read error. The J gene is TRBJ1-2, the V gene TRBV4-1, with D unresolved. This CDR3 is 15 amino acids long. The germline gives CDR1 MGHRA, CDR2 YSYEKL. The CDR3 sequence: CASGQDRQNNYGYTF. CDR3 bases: TGCGCCAGCGGCCAAGATCGTCAGAATAACTATGGCTACACCTTC.

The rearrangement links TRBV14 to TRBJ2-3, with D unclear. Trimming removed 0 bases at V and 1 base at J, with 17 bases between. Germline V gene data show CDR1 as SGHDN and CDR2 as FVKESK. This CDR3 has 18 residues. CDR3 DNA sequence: TGTGCCAGCAGCCAAGAAGCGCGCCCACTCCCCGGCACAGATACGCAGTATTTT. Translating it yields CASSQEARPLPGTDTQYF.

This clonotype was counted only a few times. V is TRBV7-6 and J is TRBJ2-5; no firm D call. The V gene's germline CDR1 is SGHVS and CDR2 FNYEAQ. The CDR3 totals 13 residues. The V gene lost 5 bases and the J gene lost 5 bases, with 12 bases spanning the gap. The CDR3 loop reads CASSPGSAETQYF. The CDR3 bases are TGTGCCAGCAGCCCCGGGTCAGCGGAGACCCAGTACTTC.

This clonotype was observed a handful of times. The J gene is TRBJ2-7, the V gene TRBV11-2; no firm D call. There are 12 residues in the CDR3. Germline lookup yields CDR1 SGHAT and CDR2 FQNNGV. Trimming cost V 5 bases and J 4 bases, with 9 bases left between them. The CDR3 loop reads CASSPLNYEQYF. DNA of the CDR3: TGTGCCAGCAGCCCCCTGAATTACGAGCAGTACTTC.

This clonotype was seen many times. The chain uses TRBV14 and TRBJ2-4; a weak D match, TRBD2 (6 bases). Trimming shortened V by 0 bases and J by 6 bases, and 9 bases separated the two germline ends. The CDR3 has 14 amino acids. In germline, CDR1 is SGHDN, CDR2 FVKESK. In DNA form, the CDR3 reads TGTGCCAGCAGCCAAGATCGGGGGAGAAACATTCAGTACTTC. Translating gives CASSQDRGRNIQYF.

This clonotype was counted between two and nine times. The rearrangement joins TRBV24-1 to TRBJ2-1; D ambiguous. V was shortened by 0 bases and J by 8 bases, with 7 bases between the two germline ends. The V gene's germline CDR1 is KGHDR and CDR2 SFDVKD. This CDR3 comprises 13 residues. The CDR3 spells CATSDLVGYEQFF. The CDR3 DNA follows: TGTGCCACCAGTGATTTGGTGGGATATGAGCAGTTCTTC.

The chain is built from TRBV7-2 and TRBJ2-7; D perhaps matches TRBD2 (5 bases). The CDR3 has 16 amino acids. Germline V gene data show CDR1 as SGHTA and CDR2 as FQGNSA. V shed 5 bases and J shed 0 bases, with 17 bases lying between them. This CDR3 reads CASSPAGGFPSYEQYF. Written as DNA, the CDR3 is TGTGCCAGCAGCCCAGCCGGAGGCTTCCCCTCCTACGAGCAGTACTTC.

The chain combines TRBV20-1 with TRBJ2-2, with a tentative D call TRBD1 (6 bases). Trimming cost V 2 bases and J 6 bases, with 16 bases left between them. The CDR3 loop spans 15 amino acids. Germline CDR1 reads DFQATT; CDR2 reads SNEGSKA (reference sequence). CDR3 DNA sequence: TGCAGTGCTAGAAGAACCGGGCCAGGGGCCGGGGAGCTGTTTTTT. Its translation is CSARRTGPGAGELFF.

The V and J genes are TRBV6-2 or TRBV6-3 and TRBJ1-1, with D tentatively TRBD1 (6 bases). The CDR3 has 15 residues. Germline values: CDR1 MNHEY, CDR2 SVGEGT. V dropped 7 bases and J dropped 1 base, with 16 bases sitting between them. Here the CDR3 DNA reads TGTGCCAGCACCCACAACACAGGGAAGAACACTGAAGCTTTCTTT. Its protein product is CASTHNTGKNTEAFF.

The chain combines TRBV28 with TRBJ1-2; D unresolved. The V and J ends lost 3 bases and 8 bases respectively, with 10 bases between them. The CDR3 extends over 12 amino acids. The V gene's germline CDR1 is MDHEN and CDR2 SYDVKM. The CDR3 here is CASSFRVGGYTF. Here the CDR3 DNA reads TGTGCCAGCAGTTTCCGGGTTGGAGGCTACACCTTC.

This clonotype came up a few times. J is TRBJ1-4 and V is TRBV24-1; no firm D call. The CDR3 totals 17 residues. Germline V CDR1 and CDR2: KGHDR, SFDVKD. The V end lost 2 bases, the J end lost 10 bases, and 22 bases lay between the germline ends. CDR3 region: CATSDYRAPNGGGKLFF. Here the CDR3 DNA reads TGTGCCACCAGTGATTACCGGGCTCCCAACGGTGGAGGAAAACTGTTTTTT.

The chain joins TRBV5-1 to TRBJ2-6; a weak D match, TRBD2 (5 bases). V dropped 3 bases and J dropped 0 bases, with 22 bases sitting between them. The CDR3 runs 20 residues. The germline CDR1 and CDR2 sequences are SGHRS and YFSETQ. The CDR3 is CASSSGLTVLTYSGANVLTF. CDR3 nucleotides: TGCGCCAGCAGCTCGGGGTTAACAGTTCTTACTTACTCTGGGGCCAACGTCCTGACTTTC.

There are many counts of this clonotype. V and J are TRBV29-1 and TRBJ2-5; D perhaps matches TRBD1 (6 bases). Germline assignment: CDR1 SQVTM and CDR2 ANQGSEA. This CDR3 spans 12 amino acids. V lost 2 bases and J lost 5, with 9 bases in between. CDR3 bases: TGCAGCGTTGAATCAGGGGAGGAGACCCAGTACTTC. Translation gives CSVESGEETQYF.